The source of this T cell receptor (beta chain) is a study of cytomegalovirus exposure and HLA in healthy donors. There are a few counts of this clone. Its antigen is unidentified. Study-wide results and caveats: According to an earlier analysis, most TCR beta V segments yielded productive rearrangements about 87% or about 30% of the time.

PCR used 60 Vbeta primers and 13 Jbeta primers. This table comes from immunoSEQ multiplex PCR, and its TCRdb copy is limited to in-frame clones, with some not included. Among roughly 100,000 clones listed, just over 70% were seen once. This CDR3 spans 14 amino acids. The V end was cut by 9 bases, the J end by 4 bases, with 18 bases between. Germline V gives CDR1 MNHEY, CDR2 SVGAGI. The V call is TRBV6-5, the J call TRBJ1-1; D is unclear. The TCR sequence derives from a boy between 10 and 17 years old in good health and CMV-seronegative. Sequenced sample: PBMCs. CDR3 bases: TGTGCCAGTCAAATTTACCTAGGTATCACTGAAGCTTTCTTT. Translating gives CASQIYLGITEAFF.